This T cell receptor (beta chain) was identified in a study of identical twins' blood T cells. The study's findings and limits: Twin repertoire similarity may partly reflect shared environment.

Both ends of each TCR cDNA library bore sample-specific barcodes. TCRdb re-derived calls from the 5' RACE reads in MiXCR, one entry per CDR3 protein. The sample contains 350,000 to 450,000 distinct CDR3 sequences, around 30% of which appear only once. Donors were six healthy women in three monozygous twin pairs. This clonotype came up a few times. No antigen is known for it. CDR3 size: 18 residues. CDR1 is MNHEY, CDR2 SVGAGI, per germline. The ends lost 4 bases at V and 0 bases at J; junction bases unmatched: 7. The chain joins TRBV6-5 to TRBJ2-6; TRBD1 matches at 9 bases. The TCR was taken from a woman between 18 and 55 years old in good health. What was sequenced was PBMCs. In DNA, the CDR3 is TGTGCCAGCAGTTTCTCCGGACAGGGGCTCTCTGGGGCCAACGTCCTGACTTTC. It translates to CASSFSGQGLSGANVLTF.